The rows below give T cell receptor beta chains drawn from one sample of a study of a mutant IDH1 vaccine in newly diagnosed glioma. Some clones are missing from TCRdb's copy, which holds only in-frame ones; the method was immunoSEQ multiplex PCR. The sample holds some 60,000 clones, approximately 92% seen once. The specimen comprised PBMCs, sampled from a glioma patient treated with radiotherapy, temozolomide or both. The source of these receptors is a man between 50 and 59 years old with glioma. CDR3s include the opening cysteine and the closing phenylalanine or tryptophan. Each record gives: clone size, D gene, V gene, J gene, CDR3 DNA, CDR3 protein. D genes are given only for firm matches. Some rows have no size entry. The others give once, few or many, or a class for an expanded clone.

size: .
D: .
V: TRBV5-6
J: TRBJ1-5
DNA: TGTGCCAGCAGCCGTAGAGGAGGAGCGCAGCCCCAGCATTTT
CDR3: CASSRRGGAQPQHF

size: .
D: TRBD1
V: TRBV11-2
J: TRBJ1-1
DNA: TGTGCCAGCAGCTTAGATAACAGGGGGAACACTGAAGCTTTCTTT
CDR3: CASSLDNRGNTEAFF

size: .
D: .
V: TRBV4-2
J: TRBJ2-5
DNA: TGTGCCAGCAGCCAAGCCCTCGGGGGCATTCAAGAGACCCAGTACTTC
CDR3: CASSQALGGIQETQYF

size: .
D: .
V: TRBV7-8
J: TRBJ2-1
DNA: TGTGCCAGCAGCTTAAGGGTCTGGGGACGAGCGGGCCAGTTCTTC
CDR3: CASSLRVWGRAGQFF

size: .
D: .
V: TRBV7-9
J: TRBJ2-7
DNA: TGTGCCAGCAGCCCCCAACAGGGGGGGTACGAGCAGTACTTC
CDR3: CASSPQQGGYEQYF

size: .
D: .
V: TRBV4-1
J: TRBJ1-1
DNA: TGCGCCAGCAGCCCCCACCCCCACAGGGCCAACACTGAAGCTTTCTTT
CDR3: CASSPHPHRANTEAFF

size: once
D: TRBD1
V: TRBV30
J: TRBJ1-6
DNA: TGTGCCTGGAGCCTAGGGGACAGGGATACTTCACCCCTCCACTTT
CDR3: CAWSLGDRDTSPLHF

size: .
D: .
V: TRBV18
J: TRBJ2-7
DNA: TGTGCCAGCTCACCACCAGAAATACACTACGAGCAGTACTTC
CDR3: CASSPPEIHYEQYF

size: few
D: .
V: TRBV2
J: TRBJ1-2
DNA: TGTGCCAGCAAGTCTCGGCTGCGGGACGGCTACACCTTC
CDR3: CASKSRLRDGYTF

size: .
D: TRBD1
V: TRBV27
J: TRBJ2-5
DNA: TGTGCCACCCTACAATACTACCGGGACAGAGAGACCCAGTACTTC
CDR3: CATLQYYRDRETQYF

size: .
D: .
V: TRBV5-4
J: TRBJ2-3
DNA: TGTGCCAGCAGCTTGGAAGGGGGAGTCAGCACAGATACGCAGTATTTT
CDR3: CASSLEGGVSTDTQYF

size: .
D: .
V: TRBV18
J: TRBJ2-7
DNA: TGTGCCAGCTCACCGAATCCGGGCCCCTACGAGCAGTACTTC
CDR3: CASSPNPGPYEQYF